The sequence of this TCR beta chain was determined in a study of shared clonotypes between healthy human individuals. Whole-study findings and limits: Naive subsets, compared against memory subsets, generally had larger estimated richness values. Around 4.7% was the fraction of naive CD4 clonotypes found shared across four donors.

Terminally differentiated effector memory CD45RA+ cells were excluded from the naive CD8 cells, which were CD45RO-negative and positively selected for CCR7. Germline-derived CDR1 and CDR2 are SEHNR and FQNEAQ (reference sequence). The CDR3 loop spans 13 amino acids. V dropped 5 bases and J dropped 7 bases, with 11 bases sitting between them. Several immunoSEQ plates received, in even portions, the genomic DNA of each subset. Profiled with immunoSEQ multiplex PCR; TCRdb holds only in-frame clones, not every one. The repertoire holds roughly 2.1 million clones, with roughly 91% as singletons. As concerns this clone: Its antigen is not known.

The receptor was derived from a young man in good health. Some clones in this sample may be carry-over from other donors' samples. V usage is TRBV7-9 and J usage is TRBJ2-2; D might be TRBD1 (6 bases). The sample consisted of naive CD8+ T cells from PBMCs. The CDR3 region has the DNA TGTGCCAGCAGCACAGGGTTGGACGGGGAGCTGTTTTTT. Translated: CASSTGLDGELFF.